This paragraph covers one T cell receptor beta chain sequence. A junction end diverges from the germline sequence, so it may reflect a read error. Data came from immunoSEQ multiplex PCR; TCRdb stores just in-frame clones and leaves some out. The sample has about 170,000 clones, 90% to 95% seen once. The data were taken from a study of control samples from healthy donors and cancer patients. CDR3 length equals 11 residues. Input material: blood. J is TRBJ1-1 and V is TRBV12-3 or TRBV12-4, with D possibly being TRBD1 (5 bases). The receptor was derived from a woman in her sixties in good health. Written as DNA, the CDR3 is TGTGCCAGCAGTTTAGCGGGGACCGCGATCTTT. The encoded protein is CASSLAGTAIF.